The sequence of this TCR beta chain was determined in a study of shared T cell receptors in the human thymus. The CDR3 loop spans 15 amino acids. V lost 1 base and J 0 bases, leaving 6 bases between the germline ends. Germline V lookup: CDR1 ENHRY, CDR2 SYGVKD. Measured with immunoSEQ multiplex PCR; TCRdb has only the in-frame clones, and not every one. The sample lists about 380,000 clones; 95% were seen once. The chain has TRBV10-3 and TRBJ2-2, with a tentative D call TRBD1 (5 bases). The clonotype comes from a human donor. The source material was thymocytes. The CDR3 region is CAISEWGANTGELFF. The DNA of the CDR3 is TGTGCCATCAGTGAGTGGGGCGCGAACACCGGGGAGCTGTTTTTT.